The next 7 T cell receptor beta chains were all read from a single sample in a study of blood T cell repertoires in COVID-19. Sequencing was performed with immunoSEQ multiplex PCR; in TCRdb, only in-frame clones are kept and a portion is missing. This sample has 150,000 to 200,000 clones, with 90% found just once. The specimen sequenced was peripheral blood. The source of these receptors is a man aged 45-65 years with acute or convalescent COVID-19.

The genes are TRBV6-5 and TRBJ2-5, with D perhaps matching TRBD2 (5 bases). The length of the CDR3 is 14 residues. In germline, CDR1 is MNHEY, CDR2 SVGAGI. V was pared by 5 bases and J by 1 base, with 11 bases between. CDR3 nucleotide sequence: TGTGCCAGCAGTCCTTCCGGGGTCCAAGAGACCCAGTACTTC. Translation: CASSPSGVQETQYF.

In nucleotides, the CDR3 is TGTGCCAGCAGCCTTCTGGGACAGTTCTACGAGCAGTACGTC. It encodes CASSLLGQFYEQYV. The gene calls are TRBV5-6 and TRBJ2-7; 7 bases fit TRBD1. J was trimmed by 3 bases and V by 4 bases; bases with no gene match: 7. Germline assignment: CDR1 SGHDT and CDR2 YYEEEE. The CDR3 contains 14 residues.

This CDR3 is CASSQQSSGANVLTF. The CDR3, as DNA: TGTGCCAGCAGCCAACAAAGCTCTGGGGCCAACGTCCTGACTTTC. The gene calls are TRBV27 and TRBJ2-6, with D unresolved. The length of the CDR3 is 15 residues. Looked up from germline, CDR1 is MNHEY and CDR2 is SMNVEV (reference sequence). Trimming removed 6 bases from V and 0 bases from J, with 9 bases in between.

The chain couples TRBV6-5 to TRBJ2-1; tentative D call: TRBD2 (6 bases). Trimming took 5 bases from V and 6 from J, leaving 14 bases between them. CDR3 length: 14 amino acids. CDR1 MNHEY and CDR2 SVGAGI come from the germline V gene. The DNA of the CDR3 is TGTGCCAGCAGTCTAAGAGGAGGGGCCAATGAGCAGTTCTTC. This gives the protein CASSLRGGANEQFF.

The V gene is TRBV24-1, the J gene TRBJ1-2; 7 nucleotides align to TRBD1. Germline V gene lookup returns CDR1 KGHDR and CDR2 SFDVKD. The CDR3 totals 14 residues. The V and J ends lost 5 bases and 5 bases, in that order; junction bases with no gene match: 7. DNA for the CDR3: TGTGCCACCAGTGCAAACGACAGGGTTTATGGCTACACCTTC. The encoded protein is CATSANDRVYGYTF.

The rearrangement joins TRBV6-1 to TRBJ1-2, with 12 bases lining up with TRBD1. The germline CDR1 and CDR2 sequences are MNHNS and SASEGT. This CDR3 is 20 amino acids long. The J segment lost 2 bases and the V segment lost 2 bases, leaving 15 bases of the junction unmatched. The CDR3 region has the DNA TGTGCCAGCAGTGAATACGCGCCGGGACAGGGGGCCACAATCAACTATGGCTACACCTTC. The encoded protein is CASSEYAPGQGATINYGYTF.

V is TRBV30 and J is TRBJ2-5, with D perhaps matching TRBD2 (5 bases). The CDR3 extends over 14 amino acids. Germline loops: CDR1 GTSNPN, CDR2 SVGIG (reference sequence). V was cut by 3 bases and J by 1 base, with 12 bases left in between. Written as DNA, the CDR3 is TGTGCCTGGAGGCGGGTGGGATCCCAAGAGACCCAGTACTTC. Translating gives CAWRRVGSQETQYF.